This T cell receptor (beta chain) stems from a study of shared T cell receptors in the human thymus. The V end was cut by 1 base, the J end by 4 bases, with 14 bases between. Germline lookup yields CDR1 SGHKS and CDR2 YYEKEE (reference sequence). The CDR3 spans 16 residues. Clones were sequenced by immunoSEQ multiplex PCR, and TCRdb holds only the in-frame ones, with some missing. The sample lists about 660,000 clones; approximately 87% were seen once. This clone was seen a single time. These data are also associated with another study on human thymus T cells. That paper adds: Obtained as resections during corrective heart surgery, the thymus tissue was then studied.

The TCR originated in a boy in the first two years of life with a congenital heart defect. The sequenced sample was thymocytes. The chain joins TRBV5-5 to TRBJ1-4, with D possibly being TRBD1 (6 bases). The CDR3 region is CASSLSIPGVNEKLFF. DNA for the CDR3: TGTGCCAGCAGCTTGTCTATCCCAGGGGTTAATGAAAAACTGTTTTTT.